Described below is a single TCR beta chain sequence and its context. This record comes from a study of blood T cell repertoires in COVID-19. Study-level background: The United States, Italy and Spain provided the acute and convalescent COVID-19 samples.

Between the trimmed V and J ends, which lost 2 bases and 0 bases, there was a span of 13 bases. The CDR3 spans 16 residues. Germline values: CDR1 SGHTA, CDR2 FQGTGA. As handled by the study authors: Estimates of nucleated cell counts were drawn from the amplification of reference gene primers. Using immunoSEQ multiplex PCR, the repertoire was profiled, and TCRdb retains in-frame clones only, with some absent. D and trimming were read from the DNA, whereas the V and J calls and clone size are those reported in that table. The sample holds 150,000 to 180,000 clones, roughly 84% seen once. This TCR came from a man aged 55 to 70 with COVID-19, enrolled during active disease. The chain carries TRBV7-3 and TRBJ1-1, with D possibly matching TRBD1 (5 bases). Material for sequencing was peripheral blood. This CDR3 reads CASSLFPPGVNTEAFF. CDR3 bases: TGTGCCAGCAGCTTATTCCCCCCGGGGGTGAACACTGAAGCTTTCTTT.